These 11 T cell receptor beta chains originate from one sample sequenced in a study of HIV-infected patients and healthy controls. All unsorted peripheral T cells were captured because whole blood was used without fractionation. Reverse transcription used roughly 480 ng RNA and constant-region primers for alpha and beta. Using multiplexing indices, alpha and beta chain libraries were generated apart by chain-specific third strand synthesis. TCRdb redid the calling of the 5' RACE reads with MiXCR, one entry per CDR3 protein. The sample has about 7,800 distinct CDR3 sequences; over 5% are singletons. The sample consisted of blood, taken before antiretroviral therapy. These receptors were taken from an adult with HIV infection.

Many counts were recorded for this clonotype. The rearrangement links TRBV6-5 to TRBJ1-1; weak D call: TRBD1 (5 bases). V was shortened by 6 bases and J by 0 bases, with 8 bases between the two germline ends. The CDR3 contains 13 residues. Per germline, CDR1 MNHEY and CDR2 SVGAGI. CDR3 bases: TGTGCCAGCAGGACCAGGGTGAACACTGAAGCTTTCTTT. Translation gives CASRTRVNTEAFF.

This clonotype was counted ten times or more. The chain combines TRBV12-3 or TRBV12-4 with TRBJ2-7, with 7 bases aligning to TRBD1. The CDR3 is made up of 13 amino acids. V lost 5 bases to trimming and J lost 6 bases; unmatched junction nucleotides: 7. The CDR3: CASSPNRGLEQYF. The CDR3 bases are TGTGCCAGCAGTCCTAACAGGGGTCTCGAGCAGTACTTC.

The CDR3 is CATRDRQLGPQHF. DNA for the CDR3: TGTGCCACTAGAGACAGGCAATTGGGGCCCCAGCATTTT. The chain couples TRBV24-1 to TRBJ1-5; a possible D gene is TRBD1 (6 bases). Germline loops: CDR1 KGHDR, CDR2 SFDVKD. This CDR3 spans 13 amino acids. V gave up 10 bases and J gave up 9 bases, with 18 bases separating them.

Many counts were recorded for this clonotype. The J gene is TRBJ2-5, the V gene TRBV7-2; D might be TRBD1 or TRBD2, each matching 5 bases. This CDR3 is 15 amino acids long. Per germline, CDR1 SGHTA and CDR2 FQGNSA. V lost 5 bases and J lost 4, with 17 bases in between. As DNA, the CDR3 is TGTGCCAGCAGCCCATCTCGGGGCGAGCTAGAGACCCAGTACTTC. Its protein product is CASSPSRGELETQYF.

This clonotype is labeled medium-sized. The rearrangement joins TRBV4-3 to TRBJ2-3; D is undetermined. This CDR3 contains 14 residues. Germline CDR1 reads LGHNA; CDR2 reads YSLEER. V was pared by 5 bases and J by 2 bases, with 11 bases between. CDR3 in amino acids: CASSSLGVTDTQYF. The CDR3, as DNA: TGCGCCAGCAGCTCCCTAGGCGTCACAGATACGCAGTATTTT.

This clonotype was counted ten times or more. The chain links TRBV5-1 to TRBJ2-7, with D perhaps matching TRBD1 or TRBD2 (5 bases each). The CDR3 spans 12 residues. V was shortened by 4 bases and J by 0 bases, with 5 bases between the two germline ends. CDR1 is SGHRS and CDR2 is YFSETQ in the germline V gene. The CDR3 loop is CASSGGSYEQYF. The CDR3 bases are TGCGCCAGCAGCGGGGGCTCCTACGAGCAGTACTTC.

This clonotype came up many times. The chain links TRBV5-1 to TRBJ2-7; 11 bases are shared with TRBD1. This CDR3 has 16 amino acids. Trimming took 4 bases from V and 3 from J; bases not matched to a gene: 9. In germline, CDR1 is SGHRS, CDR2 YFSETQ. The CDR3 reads CASSGGQGVLYYEQYF. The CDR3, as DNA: TGCGCCAGCAGCGGGGGACAGGGGGTCCTCTACTACGAGCAGTACTTC.

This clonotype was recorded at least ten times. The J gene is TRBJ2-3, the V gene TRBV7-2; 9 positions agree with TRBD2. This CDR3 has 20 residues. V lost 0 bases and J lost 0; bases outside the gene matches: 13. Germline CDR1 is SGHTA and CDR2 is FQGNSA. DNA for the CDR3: TGTGCCAGCAGCTTAGCTGGGGGCGGGGGGGCCAGTAGGAGCACAGATACGCAGTATTTT. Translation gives CASSLAGGGGASRSTDTQYF.

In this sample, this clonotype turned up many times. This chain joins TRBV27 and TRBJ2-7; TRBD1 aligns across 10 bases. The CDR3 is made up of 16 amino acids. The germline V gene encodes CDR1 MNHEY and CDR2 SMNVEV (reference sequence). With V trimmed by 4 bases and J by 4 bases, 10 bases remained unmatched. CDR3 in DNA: TGTGCCAGCAGTTCTGTAGCGACAGGGGGCCGATACGAGCAGTACTTC. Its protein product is CASSSVATGGRYEQYF.

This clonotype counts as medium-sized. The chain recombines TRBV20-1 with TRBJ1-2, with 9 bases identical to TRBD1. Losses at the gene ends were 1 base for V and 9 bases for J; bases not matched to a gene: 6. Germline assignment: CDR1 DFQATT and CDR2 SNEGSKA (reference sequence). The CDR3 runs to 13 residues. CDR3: CSARAGTGKSYTF. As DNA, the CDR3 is TGCAGTGCTAGAGCCGGGACAGGGAAGAGCTACACCTTC.

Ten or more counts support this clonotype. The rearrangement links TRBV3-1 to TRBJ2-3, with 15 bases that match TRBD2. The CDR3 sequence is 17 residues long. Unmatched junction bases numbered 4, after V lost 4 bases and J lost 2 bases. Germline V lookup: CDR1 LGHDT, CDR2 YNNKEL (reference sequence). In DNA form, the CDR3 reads TGTGCCAGCAGCCGAGGACTAGCGGGGGGGACCACAGATACGCAGTATTTT. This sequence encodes CASSRGLAGGTTDTQYF.